The clone carrying this TCR beta chain was counted once. What it recognizes is unknown. Sequencing used immunoSEQ multiplex PCR; TCRdb keeps in-frame clones, though not all of them. The table includes some 130,000 clones, over 75% detected once. The record originates from a study of radiation and T cells in renal cell carcinoma. The wider study: Nephrectomy followed 15 Gy stereotactic body radiation by 4 weeks. Study-wide results and limits: From baseline, blood top tumor clonotypes peaked at 2 weeks post-radiation.

The CDR3 is 17 residues long. In germline, CDR1 is LNHDA, CDR2 SQIVND (reference sequence). The V and J ends lost 7 bases and 0 bases respectively, with 21 bases between them. Documented time point: blood 2 weeks post-SBRT. Treatment described: 15 Gy SBRT to primary tumor, nephrectomy 4 weeks later. Serial blood draws occurred at baseline and 2 and 4 weeks post-SBRT. Clear cell pathology was present in this patient's renal cell carcinoma. The sequence came from a woman in her sixties or seventies with renal cell carcinoma. The rearrangement links TRBV19 to TRBJ1-2, with D perhaps TRBD1 (6 bases). The sequences come from blood, collected from a patient whose treatment included radiotherapy and nephrectomy. CDR3: CASNSSPPRGANYGYTF. The CDR3 DNA reads as TGTGCCAGTAACTCAAGCCCCCCCAGGGGTGCTAACTATGGCTACACCTTC. The complete variable domain, with remaining parts taken from reference TRBV19 and TRBJ1-2, reads DGGITQSPKYLFRKEGQNVTLSCEQNLNHDAMYWYRQDPGQGLRLIYYSQIVNDFQKGDIAEGYSVSREKKESFPLTVTSAQKNPTAFYLCASNSSPPRGANYGYTFGSGTRLTVV.